These 16 T cell receptor beta chains share one sample of origin, sequenced in a study of blood T cell repertoires in COVID-19. Data came from immunoSEQ multiplex PCR; TCRdb stores just in-frame clones and leaves some out. The sample yields about 220,000 clones, roughly four fifths seen once. Material: PBMCs or T cells enriched from blood (not recorded which). These TCRs come from a woman in her forties or fifties who had been exposed to COVID-19.

This clone was detected a few times. The gene calls are TRBV5-4 and TRBJ2-2, with TRBD1 matching 7 bases. V trimming: 4 bases; J trimming: 7 bases; junction bases outside the gene matches: 10. Germline-derived CDR1 and CDR2 are SGHNT and YYREEE (reference sequence). CDR3 length: 15 residues. DNA of the CDR3: TGTGCCAGCAGCCCGAAGGGGGCCCGTATCGGGGAGCTGTTTTTT. It codes for CASSPKGARIGELFF.

The J gene is TRBJ1-6, the V gene TRBV7-9; D not resolved. The CDR3 spans 13 residues. Germline CDR1 is SEHNR and CDR2 is FQNEAQ (reference sequence). V dropped 1 base and J dropped 6 bases, with 4 bases sitting between them. The chain's CDR3 is CASSLGSNSPLHF. In DNA, the CDR3 is TGTGCCAGCAGCTTAGGGAGTAATTCACCCCTCCACTTT.

The V and J genes are TRBV5-1 and TRBJ2-7, with TRBD2 matching 7 bases. J was trimmed by 0 bases and V by 4 bases; bases with no gene match: 7. CDR3 size: 15 residues. Germline values: CDR1 SGHRS, CDR2 YFSETQ. CDR3 in amino acids: CASSLTGGSSYEQYF. In DNA, the CDR3 is TGCGCCAGCAGCCTTACGGGGGGAAGCTCCTACGAGCAGTACTTC.

As DNA, the CDR3 is TGTGCCAGCATCCTTCTCCTAGGTGCTGGGGCCAACGTCCTGACTTTC. It yields the protein CASILLLGAGANVLTF. The rearrangement links TRBV7-2 to TRBJ2-6; D not certain. Germline V gene lookup returns CDR1 SGHTA and CDR2 FQGNSA. V lost 7 bases to trimming and J lost 2 bases, with 15 bases between them. The CDR3 length is 16 residues.

To note about this clone: Relative to the germline gene, one junction end is altered; a read error may explain this. Other DNA sequences in the same sample also yield this CDR3. The genes are TRBV7-8 and TRBJ2-5; 8 nucleotides match TRBD2. The CDR3 extends over 17 amino acids. CDR1 is SGHVS and CDR2 is FQNEAQ in the germline V gene. In DNA, the CDR3 is TGCGCCAGCAGCCTCTTCGGGACTAGTAGTTTTGGCGGGACCCAGTACTTC. Its translation: CASSLFGTSSFGGTQYF.

V and J are TRBV24-1 and TRBJ2-3, with 13 bases matching TRBD2. Per the germline V gene, CDR1 is KGHDR and CDR2 is SFDVKD. The CDR3 consists of 18 residues. Losses at the gene ends were 4 bases for V and 4 bases for J; bases not matched to a gene: 10. The CDR3 protein is CATSDPRTSGGAPDTQYF. The CDR3 DNA reads as TGTGCCACCAGTGACCCTCGAACTAGCGGGGGGGCCCCAGATACGCAGTATTTT.

This clone was observed a single time. CDR3 region: CASSLTGGVYEQYF. The CDR3 DNA reads TGTGCCAGCAGCTTAACCGGGGGGGTCTACGAGCAGTACTTC. The gene calls are TRBV7-9 and TRBJ2-7; TRBD2 aligns across 8 bases. Germline V lookup: CDR1 SEHNR, CDR2 FQNEAQ (reference sequence). V dropped 2 bases and J dropped 3; count of bases not matched to a gene: 3. This CDR3 region has 14 residues.

The chain uses TRBV29-1 and TRBJ2-5; TRBD2 matches 12 bases. Germline CDR1 reads SQVTM; CDR2 reads ANQGSEA. V shed 4 bases, J shed 5 bases, and the junction held 2 bases outside the gene matches. The length of the CDR3 is 13 residues. In nucleotides, the CDR3 is TGCAGCGTTGGAGGACTAGCGGGGGAGACCCAGTACTTC. Encoded protein: CSVGGLAGETQYF.

The gene calls are TRBV15 and TRBJ1-1; no firm D call. The V gene's germline CDR1 is LNHNV and CDR2 YYDKDF (reference sequence). The CDR3 extends over 14 amino acids. Trimming cost V 1 base and J 11 bases, with 17 bases left between them. CDR3 in amino acids: CATSRGGSRYFAFF. For the CDR3, the DNA is TGTGCCACCAGCAGAGGAGGATCGCGGTATTTTGCTTTCTTT.

The chain couples TRBV2 to TRBJ1-2; maybe TRBD1 (5 bases). The germline V gene has CDR1 SNHLY and CDR2 FYNNEI. Trimming removed 4 bases at V and 7 bases at J, with 16 bases between. This CDR3 is built from 14 residues. The CDR3 nucleotides read TGTGCCAGCAGTGTGATAGCAGGGATGGGTGGCTACACCTTC. Translation: CASSVIAGMGGYTF.

The chain uses TRBV7-2 and TRBJ2-3, with 8 bases matching TRBD2. Germline loops: CDR1 SGHTA, CDR2 FQGNSA. J lost 3 bases, V lost 5 bases, and 7 bases had no gene match. The CDR3 runs 15 residues. CDR3 nucleotide sequence: TGTGCCAGCAGCGGAATAGCGGGGTATACAGATACGCAGTATTTT. Translation gives CASSGIAGYTDTQYF.

This rearrangement joins TRBV6-5 to TRBJ1-6, with TRBD1 as a possible D gene (6 bases). V was pared by 10 bases and J by 6 bases, with 13 bases between. The CDR3 totals 13 residues. CDR1 is MNHEY and CDR2 is SVGAGI in the germline V gene. CDR3: CAIQGSGNSPLHF. As DNA, the CDR3 is TGTGCCATCCAGGGGAGTGGTAATTCACCCCTCCACTTT.

The chain employs TRBV14 and TRBJ2-3, with 7 bases identical to TRBD2. The CDR3 is 15 residues long. Trimming cost V 4 bases and J 3 bases; bases outside gene matches: 7. Germline V lookup: CDR1 SGHDN, CDR2 FVKESK. The CDR3 bases are TGTGCCAGCAGCCTCCAGGGAGGGAGGACAGATACGCAGTATTTT. Its translation is CASSLQGGRTDTQYF. The full variable domain, with the rest looked up from reference TRBV14 and TRBJ2-3, is EAGVTQFPSHSVIEKGQTVTLRCDPISGHDNLYWYRRVMGKEIKFLLHFVKESKQDESGMPNNRFLAERTGGTYSTLKVQPAELEDSGVYFCASSLQGGRTDTQYFGPGTRLTVL.

The chain couples TRBV7-2 to TRBJ1-2; 7 nucleotides line up with TRBD1. This CDR3 region has 14 residues. The germline CDR1 and CDR2 sequences are SGHTA and FQGNSA. The junction had 1 base not matched to a gene; V was cut back by 3 bases and J by 0 bases. CDR3 DNA: TGTGCCAGCAGCTTGGGACAGTCTAACTATGGCTACACCTTC. The encoded protein is CASSLGQSNYGYTF.

The genes are TRBV12-3 or TRBV12-4 and TRBJ1-5; a weak D match, TRBD1 (5 bases). Trimming removed 2 bases at V and 9 bases at J, with 8 bases between. CDR3 size: 12 residues. The CDR3 DNA reads TGTGCCAGCAGTTTATTCGGGGGGCCCCAGCATTTT. It is translated as CASSLFGGPQHF.

The V and J genes are TRBV7-3 and TRBJ1-1, with 7 bases that match TRBD1. The CDR3 spans 12 residues. The V and J ends lost 5 bases and 8 bases, in that order; junction bases with no gene match: 5. CDR1 is SGHTA, CDR2 FQGTGA, per germline. The CDR3 loop reads CASSLPGQEAFF. In nucleotides, the CDR3 is TGTGCCAGCAGCCTCCCGGGACAGGAAGCTTTCTTT.